The T cell receptor (beta chain) described here comes from a study of OX40 agonist ivuxolimab in advanced cancers. The study's findings and limits: Clonal expansion by week 6 occurred in CD4+ and CD8+ blood T cells (at 0.1 to 3.0 mg/kg).

Only in-frame clones appear in the TCRdb table, and some are missing; sequencing was by immunoSEQ multiplex PCR. The table includes 50,000 or so clones, around 80% detected once. This clone came up a few times. What it binds is unknown. The CDR3 consists of 16 residues. Between the trimmed V and J ends, which lost 6 bases and 0 bases, there was a span of 16 bases. Germline CDR1 is MNHNY and CDR2 is SVGAGI (reference sequence). The sequence derives from an adult with an advanced solid tumor such as melanoma, head and neck, liver or kidney cancer. The chain carries TRBV6-6 and TRBJ2-3; D may be TRBD1 (6 bases). Sequencing was performed on CD4+ or CD8+ T cells sorted from blood, taken in a trial of the OX40 agonist ivuxolimab. The CDR3 loop is CASSRPTGTSTDTQYF. CDR3 nucleotide sequence: TGTGCCAGCAGCCGTCCGACAGGTACTAGCACAGATACGCAGTATTTT.